The 6 T cell receptor beta chains listed next were all sequenced from one sample in a study of PD-1 blockade in classical Hodgkin lymphoma. Exposure to brentuximab vedotin varied, and each patient had relapsed following autologous stem cell transplantation. CD8+ T cell isolation from thawed PBMCs was performed by magnetic negative selection. Only in-frame clones appear in the TCRdb table, and some are missing; sequencing was by immunoSEQ multiplex PCR. The sample comprises about 13,000 clones, under 85% of which are singletons, and around a quarter rests with the top ten. The specimen comprised CD8+ T cells from blood, sampled at baseline. The receptors shown here come from a human donor with classical Hodgkin lymphoma.

This clone came up a few times. The chain has TRBV11-2 and TRBJ1-1; no clear D gene. The V gene lost 3 bases and the J gene lost 5 bases, with 19 bases spanning the gap. The length of the CDR3 is 16 residues. Germline-derived CDR1 and CDR2 are SGHAT and FQNNGV. The CDR3, as DNA: TGTGCCAGCAGCTTGATCGAACTCAGCCCATGGACTGAAGCTTTCTTT. This encodes CASSLIELSPWTEAFF.

The chain employs TRBV27 and TRBJ2-3, with D perhaps matching TRBD1 (5 bases). Deletions cut 6 bases from V and 0 bases from J, with 13 bases between. The CDR3 is 15 residues long. CDR1 is MNHEY, CDR2 SMNVEV, per germline (reference sequence). CDR3 in DNA: TGTGCCAGCAGGAAGACAGTCATTAGCACAGATACGCAGTATTTT. This gives the protein CASRKTVISTDTQYF.

The chain has TRBV4-3 and TRBJ1-2, with a weak D call TRBD1 (6 bases). This CDR3 comprises 14 residues. Germline CDR1 is LGHNA and CDR2 is YSLEER. V was clipped by 1 base and J by 4 bases, with 10 bases between them. CDR3 DNA sequence: TGCGCCAGCAGCCAAGTCACAGGGACCTATGGCTACACCTTC. Protein product: CASSQVTGTYGYTF.

The gene calls are TRBV7-2 and TRBJ2-7, with a weak D call TRBD1 (5 bases). Germline V lookup: CDR1 SGHTA, CDR2 FQGNSA. The CDR3 runs 14 residues. V was pared by 5 bases and J by 4 bases, with 15 bases between. CDR3 region: CASSPRALYYEQYF. Written as DNA, the CDR3 is TGTGCCAGCAGCCCCAGGGCCCTATATTACGAGCAGTACTTC.

This clone has a handful of counts. The chain combines TRBV25-1 with TRBJ2-1; the D gene could be TRBD1 or TRBD2 (5 bases each). CDR1 MGHDK and CDR2 SYGVNS come from the germline V gene. The CDR3 is 12 amino acids. The ends were cut back, 8 bases at V and 5 bases at J, with 10 bases in the middle. DNA for the CDR3: TGTGCCAGCTTCACGGGGCACAATGAGCAGTTCTTC. Protein product: CASFTGHNEQFF. The full variable domain, completed using reference TRBV25-1 and TRBJ2-1, is EADIYQTPRYLVIGTGKKITLECSQTMGHDKMYWYQQDPGMELHLIHYSYGVNSTEKGDLSSESTVSRIRTEHFPLTLESARPSHTSQYLCASFTGHNEQFFGPGTRLTVL.

Points on this clone: Other DNA sequences in the sample encode the same CDR3. V is TRBV19 and J is TRBJ1-1; unclear D gene. The CDR3 extends over 16 amino acids. The germline V and J ends were trimmed by 5 bases and 0 bases, with 16 bases remaining between them. CDR1 and CDR2 (germline): LNHDA, SQIVND (reference sequence). CDR3 sequence (DNA): TGTGCCAGTAGTCCCATGTTAGGGAGAATGAACACTGAAGCTTTCTTT. This gives the protein CASSPMLGRMNTEAFF.